The sequence of this T cell receptor beta chain was determined in a study of shared clonotypes between healthy human individuals. The V gene's germline CDR1 is SEHNR and CDR2 FQNEAQ (reference sequence). The germline V and J ends were trimmed by 7 bases and 1 base, with 18 bases remaining between them. This CDR3 contains 16 residues. The sample holds one count of this clone. Recent acute infections and vaccinations were absent in the healthy HIV-negative adult donors. Assay used: immunoSEQ multiplex PCR; TCRdb lists only in-frame clones, some missing. In the table there are roughly 2.4 million clones, approximately 94% of which are singletons.

Sequenced: naive CD4+ T cells sorted from blood. Subset defined: CD45RA+ positively selected. This receptor was obtained from a man aged 18 to 35 in good health. The genes are TRBV7-9 and TRBJ2-3; the D is unclear. The CDR3 spells CASTPRRLKGTDTQYF. The CDR3 region has the DNA TGTGCCAGCACCCCAAGGCGGTTAAAGGGCACAGATACGCAGTATTTT.